This T cell receptor beta chain emerged from a study of T cell repertoires in cytomegalovirus infection. Turning to the study itself: Shared public TCR beta signatures pointed to both CMV infection and a matching HLA type. Study results and limitations: It was HLA-C-restricted CMV-specific TCR beta clonotypes that dominated the response ex vivo. Pooled public TCR beta family frequency picked out CMV carriers with the relevant HLA.

The CDR3 covers 14 residues. V gave up 2 bases and J gave up 4 bases, with 11 bases separating them. Looked up from germline, CDR1 is SGHTA and CDR2 is FQGNSA. Via MiXCR, TCRdb re-called the reads, giving one row per CDR3 protein. The sample has about 180,000 distinct CDR3 sequences, roughly 15% seen once. As to this clonotype: Its antigen is not identified.

The receptor was derived from a human donor in good health (CMV status not recorded). Some clones in this sample may be carry-over from other donors' samples. The rearrangement joins TRBV7-2 to TRBJ1-2; no reliable D call. Input material: CD8+ T cells from PBMCs. CDR3 sequence reads: CASSLNSGSYGYTF. The CDR3 nucleotides read TGTGCCAGCAGCTTAAACTCAGGATCCTATGGCTACACCTTC.